This is a list of T cell receptor beta chains from one sample in a study of blood T cells in healthy people across ages. TCRdb ran MiXCR on the 5' RACE reads and lists one entry per CDR3 protein. Here the sample spans approximately 730,000 distinct CDR3 sequences, about 55% being singletons. What was sequenced was blood. Source of these receptors: an elderly man in good health. The CDR3 runs from the conserved cysteine through the conserved F or W. The D gene is left open where the match is weak. A row's size may be missing; if present it is once, few, many or a size class.

16,TRBD2,TRBJ2-5,TRBV29-1,.,CSTGTSGRASVETQYF,TGCAGCACCGGGACTAGCGGGAGGGCTAGTGTTGAGACCCAGTACTTC
13,.,TRBJ2-2,TRBV2,.,CASSERVTGELFF,TGTGCCAGCAGTGAACGGGTCACCGGGGAGCTGTTTTTT
16,TRBD2,TRBJ2-1,TRBV28,once,CASSSGLAGGFNEQFF,TGTGCCAGCAGTTCCGGACTAGCGGGAGGTTTTAATGAGCAGTTCTTC
16,.,TRBJ2-7,TRBV2,.,CASSEGPAGTLYEQYF,TGTGCCAGCAGTGAGGGGCCAGCCGGCACACTGTACGAGCAGTACTTC
15,TRBD1,TRBJ2-7,TRBV6-6,.,CASSFPGQGVYEQYF,TGTGCCAGCAGCTTTCCGGGACAGGGGGTTTACGAGCAGTACTTC
14,.,TRBJ1-2,TRBV5-1,few,CASSPGSDRRGYTF,TGCGCCAGCAGCCCCGGGTCGGACCGTAGGGGCTACACCTTC
16,.,TRBJ2-6,TRBV5-1,.,CASSSPGTSGANVLTF,TGCGCCAGCAGCTCCCCAGGCACCTCTGGGGCCAACGTCCTGACTTTC
15,.,TRBJ2-5,TRBV18,.,CASSPSQGPQETQYF,TGTGCCAGCTCACCAAGCCAGGGCCCACAAGAGACCCAGTACTTC
15,TRBD1,TRBJ1-2,TRBV6-5,.,CAGSYSRTGHYGYTF,TGTGCCGGCAGTTACTCGAGGACAGGGCACTATGGCTACACCTTC
15,TRBD2,TRBJ2-3,TRBV20-1,.,CSAPTGSGKVDTQYF,TGCAGTGCTCCGACGGGAAGCGGGAAGGTAGATACGCAGTATTTT
14,.,TRBJ1-2,TRBV4-1,.,CASSQEGINYGYTF,TGCGCCAGCAGCCAAGAAGGGATTAACTATGGCTACACCTTC
16,TRBD1,TRBJ2-3,TRBV2,.,CASRNTGGFGDRYAYF,TGTGCCAGCAGGAATACAGGGGGCTTTGGTGACAGATACGCGTATTTT
13,.,TRBJ2-5,TRBV11-2,.,CASSFVIGETQYF,TGTGCCAGCAGCTTCGTAATTGGGGAGACCCAGTACTTC
11,TRBD1,TRBJ1-2,TRBV24-1,.,CATEDRAGYTF,TGTGCCACCGAAGACAGGGCAGGCTACACCTTC
14,TRBD1,TRBJ2-1,TRBV12-5,.,CASGRSGGHNEQFF,TGTGCTAGTGGAAGGTCAGGGGGACACAATGAGCAGTTCTTC
15,.,TRBJ2-7,TRBV7-9,.,CASSLGGVGLDEQYF,TGTGCCAGCAGCTTAGGAGGGGTCGGCCTGGACGAGCAGTACTTC
15,.,TRBJ1-1,TRBV2,.,CASTQQGHMNTEAFF,TGTGCCAGCACCCAACAGGGACACATGAACACTGAAGCTTTCTTT
13,.,TRBJ2-7,TRBV21-1,few,CASRGTLTYEQYF,TGTGCCAGCAGAGGGACACTCACCTACGAGCAGTACTTC
12,.,TRBJ2-1,TRBV12-3/TRBV12-4,once,CASSPSKDEQFF,TGTGCCAGCAGTCCAAGTAAGGATGAGCAGTTCTTC
11,.,TRBJ2-4,TRBV29-1,.,CSVEGGHIQYF,TGCAGCGTTGAGGGGGGGCACATTCAGTACTTC
14,.,TRBJ2-1,TRBV7-2,few,CASSLAPQIHEQFF,TGTGCCAGCAGCTTAGCCCCGCAAATCCATGAGCAGTTCTTC
15,.,TRBJ1-2,TRBV9,.,CASSVIESPNYGYTF,TGTGCCAGCAGCGTAATTGAGAGTCCTAACTATGGCTACACCTTC
14,.,TRBJ1-1,TRBV7-9,once,CASSHPGTEIEAFF,TGTGCCAGCAGCCATCCTGGGACGGAAATTGAAGCTTTCTTT
16,TRBD2,TRBJ2-1,TRBV28,.,CAGTDLTSGLYNEQFF,TGTGCCGGCACTGACCTTACTAGCGGGCTATACAATGAGCAGTTCTTC
16,.,TRBJ2-1,TRBV6-2/TRBV6-3,.,CASSSPVDGVYNKQFF,TGTGCCAGCAGTTCCCCCGTGGACGGCGTCTACAATAAGCAGTTCTTC
15,TRBD2,TRBJ2-3,TRBV5-1,.,CASSLMSGNTDTQYF,TGCGCCAGCAGCTTGATGAGCGGGAACACAGATACGCAGTATTTT
14,.,TRBJ2-2,TRBV6-5,.,CASRRTANTGELFF,TGTGCCAGCAGGCGGACTGCGAACACCGGGGAGCTGTTTTTT
15,.,TRBJ2-7,TRBV5-1,few,CASSPDGRGTYEQYF,TGCGCCAGCAGCCCCGATGGGAGGGGGACCTACGAGCAGTACTTC
14,.,TRBJ2-3,TRBV9,.,CASSVGRAPDTQYF,TGTGCCAGCAGCGTAGGCCGGGCCCCAGATACGCAGTATTTT
16,.,TRBJ2-3,TRBV6-5,.,CASSPTPGRLTDTQYF,TGTGCCAGCAGTCCGACACCGGGACGGTTGACAGATACGCAGTATTTT
15,.,TRBJ2-1,TRBV20-1,.,CSASLGVVSYNEQFF,TGCAGTGCTAGTCTCGGGGTAGTATCCTACAATGAGCAGTTCTTC
15,.,TRBJ1-5,TRBV6-6,few,CASSYRPWEDQPQHF,TGTGCCAGCAGTTACCGACCATGGGAAGATCAGCCCCAGCATTTT
16,TRBD2,TRBJ2-3,TRBV20-1,.,CSAREATGGLADTQYF,TGCAGTGCTAGAGAAGCAACGGGAGGATTAGCAGATACGCAGTATTTT
16,.,TRBJ2-3,TRBV24-1,.,CATSDRPGPRGDTQYF,TGTGCCACCAGTGATCGCCCGGGACCCAGGGGAGATACGCAGTATTTT
19,TRBD1,TRBJ2-4,TRBV18,.,CASSPVPLTGVLAKNIQYF,TGTGCCAGCTCCCCGGTGCCCCTGACAGGGGTTCTAGCCAAAAACATTCAGTACTTC
14,TRBD1,TRBJ2-5,TRBV12-3/TRBV12-4,.,CASSSGTGIGTQYF,TGTGCCAGCAGTTCAGGGACAGGCATAGGGACCCAGTACTTC
14,TRBD1,TRBJ1-6,TRBV28,.,CASKFRDRHSPLHF,TGTGCCAGCAAGTTCCGGGACAGGCATTCACCCCTCCACTTT
14,TRBD1,TRBJ2-4,TRBV12-3/TRBV12-4,.,CASSFRDRGNIQYF,TGTGCCAGCAGTTTTCGGGACAGGGGGAACATTCAGTACTTC
17,.,TRBJ2-3,TRBV7-2,.,CASSTRGLAFSTDTQYF,TGTGCCAGCAGCACAAGGGGGCTAGCGTTTAGCACAGATACGCAGTATTTT
14,.,TRBJ1-2,TRBV29-1,.,CSVEVQERVDGYTF,TGCAGCGTTGAAGTTCAGGAACGAGTCGATGGCTACACCTTC